This passage covers 27 T cell receptor beta chains from one sample sequenced in a study of CD8+CD57+ T cells in acquired aplastic anemia. Template material for TCR beta VDJ and CDR3 profiling consisted of genomic DNA. TCRdb re-analysed the reads in MiXCR, keeping a single row per CDR3 protein. Of around 200,000 distinct CDR3 sequences in the sample, 61% were seen once. Specimen: sorted CD4+, CD8+, or CD8+CD57+ T cells (not recorded which) from PBMCs. Every receptor here comes from a human donor in good health.

V and J are TRBV7-2 and TRBJ1-1, with 7 bases matching TRBD1. The CDR3 totals 14 residues. The V segment lost 5 bases and the J segment 4 bases; nucleotides outside the gene matches: 7. Germline V gene data show CDR1 as SGHTA and CDR2 as FQGNSA. In DNA form, the CDR3 reads TGTGCCAGCAGCCGCGACAGGGAGGTCACTGAAGCTTTCTTT. Translated, it gives CASSRDREVTEAFF.

The chain combines TRBV7-3 with TRBJ1-1; maybe TRBD1 (5 bases). The V end was cut by 3 bases, the J end by 0 bases, with 8 bases between. CDR3 length equals 14 residues. CDR1 is SGHTA and CDR2 is FQGTGA in the germline V gene. The CDR3 loop is CASSLGPLNTEAFF. The CDR3 DNA reads TGTGCCAGCAGCTTGGGACCGTTGAACACTGAAGCTTTCTTT.

This chain connects TRBV29-1 to TRBJ2-1; 10 bases line up with TRBD1. CDR1 SQVTM and CDR2 ANQGSEA come from the germline V gene. This CDR3 has 12 amino acids. The ends lost 7 bases at V and 9 bases at J; junction bases unmatched: 6. The CDR3 DNA reads TGCAGCGGACAGGGGGCGTTGGGTGAGCAGTTCTTC. Its protein product is CSGQGALGEQFF.

Notes on this clonotype: One junction end does not reproduce the germline sequence, and a read error may be involved. This chain links TRBV15 with TRBJ2-2; D is tentatively TRBD1 or TRBD2 (5 bases each). The length of the CDR3 is 14 residues. CDR1 and CDR2 (germline): LNHNV, YYDKDF (reference sequence). The DNA for the CDR3 is TGTGCCACCAGCACCAGGGCGAACACCGGGGAGCTGTTCTTT. Its protein is CATSTRANTGELFF.

This clonotype appeared a few times. The genes are TRBV27 and TRBJ1-1; D remains ambiguous. The germline V gene has CDR1 MNHEY and CDR2 SMNVEV (reference sequence). V lost 3 bases and J 0 bases, leaving 8 bases between the germline ends. The CDR3 is made up of 14 amino acids. The CDR3 here is CASSLTPMNTEAFF. CDR3 nucleotides: TGTGCCAGCAGTTTGACACCGATGAACACTGAAGCTTTCTTT.

V gene TRBV20-1 combines with J gene TRBJ2-2; D remains ambiguous. The CDR3 consists of 15 residues. Germline-derived CDR1 and CDR2 are DFQATT and SNEGSKA (reference sequence). The V gene lost 3 bases and the J gene lost 0 bases, with 11 bases spanning the gap. For the CDR3, the DNA is TGCAGTGCTAGTTCATACGATACGAACACCGGGGAGCTGTTTTTT. As protein: CSASSYDTNTGELFF.

The rearrangement joins TRBV14 to TRBJ2-6; D is perhaps TRBD1 (6 bases). CDR1 and CDR2 (germline): SGHDN, FVKESK. The V end lost 0 bases, the J end lost 4 bases, and 13 bases lay between the germline ends. This CDR3 spans 17 amino acids. CDR3 protein: CASSQESWGTGANVLTF. In nucleotides, the CDR3 is TGTGCCAGCAGCCAAGAAAGTTGGGGGACAGGGGCCAACGTCCTGACTTTC. Supplemented by reference TRBV14 and TRBJ2-6, the full variable domain reads EAGVTQFPSHSVIEKGQTVTLRCDPISGHDNLYWYRRVMGKEIKFLLHFVKESKQDESGMPNNRFLAERTGGTYSTLKVQPAELEDSGVYFCASSQESWGTGANVLTFGAGSRLTVL.

This sequence joins TRBV7-6 and TRBJ1-2; TRBD1 is a possible D gene (6 bases). The germline V gene encodes CDR1 SGHVS and CDR2 FNYEAQ. V was shortened by 2 bases and J by 7 bases, with 20 bases between the two germline ends. CDR3 size: 16 residues. CDR3 DNA sequence: TGTGCCAGCAGCTTACAACCAGAGGGGGGGGCAGCTGGCTACACCTTC. It encodes CASSLQPEGGAAGYTF. Full variable domain (missing parts from reference TRBV7-6 and TRBJ1-2): GAGVSQSPRYKVTKRGQDVALRCDPISGHVSLYWYRQALGQGPEFLTYFNYEAQQDKSGLPNDRFSAERPEGSISTLTIQRTEQRDSAMYRCASSLQPEGGAAGYTFGSGTRLTVV.

The chain carries TRBV10-3 and TRBJ2-1; TRBD2 aligns across 15 bases. Germline V gene sequence: CDR1 ENHRY, CDR2 SYGVKD. The length of the CDR3 is 15 residues. J was trimmed by 7 bases and V by 7 bases; bases with no gene match: 5. The CDR3 is CAINPGLAGGNEQFF. CDR3 coding DNA: TGTGCCATCAACCCGGGACTAGCGGGAGGAAATGAGCAGTTCTTC.

This rearrangement joins TRBV4-3 to TRBJ2-3; a weak D match, TRBD2 (7 bases). Germline CDR1 is LGHNA and CDR2 is YSLEER. Between the trimmed V and J ends, which lost 1 base and 6 bases, there was a span of 11 bases. The CDR3 runs 14 residues. The CDR3, as DNA: TGCGCCAGCAGCCAAGGGGGGGGGGCGGATACGCAGTATTTT. The encoded protein is CASSQGGGADTQYF.

This clonotype was picked up a small number of times. J is TRBJ2-2 and V is TRBV27; TRBD2 might be the D (5 bases). CDR1 and CDR2 from the germline V gene are MNHEY and SMNVEV (reference sequence). V was clipped by 3 bases and J by 3 bases, with 11 bases between them. This CDR3 has 15 residues. CDR3 residues: CASSFEGSHTGELFF. CDR3 DNA sequence: TGTGCCAGCAGTTTCGAAGGGAGTCACACCGGGGAGCTGTTTTTT.

On this clonotype: The junction shows a germline mismatch at one end, possibly a read error. The rearrangement joins TRBV4-1 to TRBJ2-7; TRBD2 agrees at 11 bases. CDR1 MGHRA and CDR2 YSYEKL come from the germline V gene. The CDR3 is made up of 14 amino acids. The CDR3 nucleotides read TGTGCCAGCAGCCCACTAGCGGGGGCGTTCGAGCAGTACTTC. The encoded protein is CASSPLAGAFEQYF.

The chain uses TRBV24-1 and TRBJ2-2; TRBD2 aligns across 16 bases. Germline V lookup: CDR1 KGHDR, CDR2 SFDVKD. The CDR3 is 19 amino acids. Losses at the gene ends were 4 bases for V and 3 bases for J; bases not matched to a gene: 7. The CDR3 reads CATSEGTSGGAFDTGELFF. The CDR3 nucleotides read TGTGCCACCAGTGAGGGGACTAGCGGGGGGGCCTTTGACACCGGGGAGCTGTTTTTT.

The rearrangement links TRBV20-1 to TRBJ2-5; 8 bases line up with TRBD2. The CDR3 is made up of 17 amino acids. CDR1 is DFQATT and CDR2 is SNEGSKA in the germline V gene (reference sequence). Trimming cost V 6 bases and J 1 base; bases outside gene matches: 16. The CDR3 sequence: CSAISSGFFISQETQYF. In DNA, the CDR3 is TGCAGTGCCATCTCTAGCGGGTTTTTTATTTCCCAAGAGACCCAGTACTTC.

This clonotype has only a few counts. V gene TRBV7-3 combines with J gene TRBJ2-5; possibly TRBD1 for D (8 bases). CDR3 length: 15 residues. Deletions cut 6 bases from V and 5 bases from J, with 19 bases between. Germline CDR1 and CDR2: SGHTA and FQGTGA. CDR3 nucleotides: TGTGCCAGCAGTCAATACAGGGGGAGGGACGAGACCCAGTACTTC. Protein sequence: CASSQYRGRDETQYF.

With respect to this clonotype: A much larger clone differs by one base, so this may be a read error. The chain couples TRBV12-3 or TRBV12-4 to TRBJ1-2; D is uncertain. This CDR3 is 16 amino acids long. In DNA form, the CDR3 reads TGTGCCAGCAGTTACAGTCCAGGTACTGCTAACTATGGCTGCACCTTC. Translating it yields CASSYSPGTANYGCTF.

This CDR3 reads CASSQGSRETQYF. DNA for the CDR3: TGTGCCAGCTCTCAGGGGAGTCGAGAGACCCAGTACTTC. The chain carries TRBV2 and TRBJ2-5, with D possibly matching TRBD1 (6 bases). V was clipped by 8 bases and J by 4 bases, with 14 bases between them. The germline V gene encodes CDR1 SNHLY and CDR2 FYNNEI. The CDR3 covers 13 residues.

This sequence joins TRBV5-1 and TRBJ2-2, with D possibly TRBD1 on 5 matching bases. Trimming took off 1 base at V and 0 bases at J, with 10 bases between the two ends. Germline CDR1 SGHRS, CDR2 YFSETQ. The CDR3 is 16 amino acids. As DNA, the CDR3 is TGCGCCAGCAGCTTGCCCAGGGAACCGAACACCGGGGAGCTGTTTTTT. Protein product: CASSLPREPNTGELFF.

CDR3 bases: TGCAGTGCTATGTCAGAGAATGAAGCTTTCTTT. Encoded protein: CSAMSENEAFF. This rearrangement joins TRBV20-1 to TRBJ1-1; unclear D gene. Between the trimmed V and J ends, which lost 4 bases and 7 bases, there was a span of 10 bases. The CDR3 contains 11 residues. Germline V gives CDR1 DFQATT, CDR2 SNEGSKA (reference sequence).

This clonotype was observed a handful of times. V usage is TRBV20-1 and J usage is TRBJ2-1, with TRBD2 matching 12 bases. The CDR3 is made up of 22 amino acids. J was trimmed by 0 bases and V by 0 bases; bases with no gene match: 18. Looked up from germline, CDR1 is DFQATT and CDR2 is SNEGSKA (reference sequence). The CDR3 is CSARDTTGTSGGPAISYNEQFF. The CDR3 bases are TGCAGTGCTAGAGACACGACCGGAACTAGCGGGGGGCCAGCGATCTCCTACAATGAGCAGTTCTTC.

The chain is built from TRBV10-1 and TRBJ2-3; TRBD2 matches 10 bases. V shed 4 bases, J shed 8 bases, and the junction held 9 bases outside the gene matches. This CDR3 contains 15 residues. The germline V gene encodes CDR1 WNHNN and CDR2 SYGVQD (reference sequence). The CDR3 protein is CASSAKAGGPGTQYF. DNA for the CDR3: TGCGCCAGCAGTGCCAAAGCGGGGGGGCCGGGTACGCAGTATTTT.

This clonotype was recorded at least ten times. This sequence joins TRBV12-3 or TRBV12-4 and TRBJ1-1, with a tentative D call TRBD1 (5 bases). Trimming removed 4 bases from V and 13 bases from J, with 13 bases in between. This CDR3 region has 11 residues. This CDR3 reads CASSSSRGDFF. DNA of the CDR3: TGTGCCAGCAGTTCCTCAAGGGGCGATTTCTTT.

This rearrangement joins TRBV20-1 to TRBJ2-2; D gene uncertain. Trimming took 1 base from V and 4 from J, leaving 10 bases between them. CDR1 and CDR2 from the germline V gene are DFQATT and SNEGSKA (reference sequence). This CDR3 is built from 14 residues. CDR3 bases: TGCAGTGCTAGAGTCCCAGGTGGCACCGGGGAGCTGTTTTTT. Translating gives CSARVPGGTGELFF.

This clonotype was seen only once. This sequence joins TRBV4-1 and TRBJ1-2; D perhaps matches TRBD1 (6 bases). The V and J ends lost 0 bases and 7 bases respectively, with 15 bases between them. This CDR3 has 15 amino acids. CDR1 MGHRA and CDR2 YSYEKL come from the germline V gene. CDR3 sequence reads: CASSQESGGAAGYTF. For the CDR3, the DNA is TGCGCCAGCAGCCAAGAGAGCGGGGGGGCAGCTGGCTACACCTTC.

The sample holds a few counts of this clonotype. This chain joins TRBV7-9 and TRBJ1-5, with D perhaps matching TRBD1 (5 bases). CDR1 and CDR2 from the germline V gene are SEHNR and FQNEAQ (reference sequence). Trimming removed 1 base from V and 6 bases from J, with 13 bases in between. The CDR3 runs 15 residues. CDR3 amino acids: CASSLGNGGLQPQHF. CDR3 bases: TGTGCCAGCAGCTTAGGAAACGGGGGTCTTCAGCCCCAGCATTTT.

The V gene is TRBV15, the J gene TRBJ1-6, with TRBD1 identical over 7 bases. The CDR3 consists of 14 residues. The germline CDR1 and CDR2 sequences are LNHNV and YYDKDF (reference sequence). The V gene end was trimmed by 1 base and the J gene end by 8 bases; junction bases not matched to a gene: 2. This CDR3 reads CATSRGQGDSPLHF. The CDR3, as DNA: TGTGCCACCAGCAGAGGACAGGGAGATTCACCCCTCCACTTT. The variable domain in full, completed from reference TRBV15 and TRBJ1-6, reads DAMVIQNPRYQVTQFGKPVTLSCSQTLNHNVMYWYQQKSSQAPKLLFHYYDKDFNNEADTPDNFQSRRPNTSFCFLDIRSPGLGDTAMYLCATSRGQGDSPLHFGNGTRLTVT.

This clonotype was seen many times. The rearrangement uses TRBV7-8 and TRBJ1-5, with a weak D call TRBD1 (5 bases). The CDR3 consists of 15 residues. V was trimmed by 4 bases and J by 0 bases, leaving 10 bases between them. In germline, CDR1 is SGHVS, CDR2 FQNEAQ. The CDR3 sequence: CASSSTDYSNQPQHF. DNA for the CDR3: TGTGCCAGCAGCTCGACAGACTATAGCAATCAGCCCCAGCATTTT. The full variable domain, completed using reference TRBV7-8 and TRBJ1-5, is GAGVSQSPRYKVAKRGQDVALRCDPISGHVSLFWYQQALGQGPEFLTYFQNEAQLDKSGLPSDRFFAERPEGSVSTLKIQRTQQEDSAVYLCASSSTDYSNQPQHFGDGTRLSIL.